A single sample is the source of the 9 T cell receptor beta chains below, sequenced in a study of cytomegalovirus exposure and HLA in healthy donors. Using immunoSEQ multiplex PCR, the repertoire was profiled, and TCRdb retains in-frame clones only, with some absent. The sample gives hundreds of thousands of clones, just over 85% of which show up once; approximately 0.86% is in the top ten. The sequencing input was PBMCs. The receptors were sampled from a woman between 18 and 29 years old in good health and CMV-seronegative.

The CDR3 sequence is CASSPNSGQGNPYEQYF. The CDR3 DNA reads TGTGCCAGCAGTCCCAATTCCGGACAGGGTAACCCCTACGAGCAGTACTTC. The V and J genes are TRBV28 and TRBJ2-7; 8 positions agree with TRBD1. This CDR3 spans 17 amino acids. Germline lookup yields CDR1 MDHEN and CDR2 SYDVKM. V gave up 5 bases and J gave up 2 bases; unmatched junction bases: 14.

The chain combines TRBV6-1 with TRBJ1-5; the match to TRBD1 covers 10 bases. The CDR3 has 17 amino acids. Germline CDR1 is MNHNS and CDR2 is SASEGT. J gave up 5 bases and V 3 bases, and 10 bases lay outside the gene matches. The CDR3 DNA reads TGTGCCAGCAGTGATACCCCCAGCGGGACAGGGGATCAGCCCCAGCATTTT. Its protein is CASSDTPSGTGDQPQHF.

The CDR3 DNA reads as TGTGCCAGCAGCTTGGCCATAGTGGACGAGCAGTACTTC. Encoded protein: CASSLAIVDEQYF. This chain links TRBV5-6 with TRBJ2-7; D uncertain. V dropped 0 bases and J dropped 5 bases, with 9 bases sitting between them. Germline CDR1 is SGHDT and CDR2 is YYEEEE. The CDR3 loop spans 13 amino acids.

The rearrangement uses TRBV4-2 and TRBJ1-2, with a possible D match to TRBD1 (6 bases). CDR1 and CDR2 from the germline V gene are LGHNA and YNFKEQ. This CDR3 contains 17 residues. V was shortened by 0 bases and J by 6 bases, with 20 bases between the two germline ends. The CDR3, as DNA: TGTGCCAGCAGCCAAGATCCGACAGGTGGAGTTCTTAATGGCTACACCTTC. Protein product: CASSQDPTGGVLNGYTF.

The chain has TRBV29-1 and TRBJ1-1; D perhaps matches TRBD1 (5 bases). V lost 2 bases and J lost 10, with 20 bases in between. The CDR3 spans 14 residues. Germline V gives CDR1 SQVTM, CDR2 ANQGSEA. As DNA, the CDR3 is TGCAGCGTTGAATTTCCCGCACAAGGGGTCGGAGCTTTCTTT. This codes for CSVEFPAQGVGAFF.

This clone was recorded a few times. The chain couples TRBV2 to TRBJ2-7; the D is unclear. The germline CDR1 and CDR2 sequences are SNHLY and FYNNEI. The CDR3 has 15 residues. Trimming removed 8 bases from V and 1 base from J, with 18 bases in between. The CDR3 coding sequence is TGTGCCAGCGGATCAACAGCTATTCTATCCTACGAGCAGTACTTC. Translating it yields CASGSTAILSYEQYF.

J is TRBJ1-3 and V is TRBV5-1; D unclear. Trimming pared 0 bases from V and 0 bases from J, leaving 13 bases between. Looked up from germline, CDR1 is SGHRS and CDR2 is YFSETQ. CDR3 length: 17 amino acids. CDR3 nucleotides: TGCGCCAGCAGCTTGGGGACTGTTCCGTTCTCTGGAAACACCATATATTTT. The encoded protein is CASSLGTVPFSGNTIYF.

The chain recombines TRBV19 with TRBJ2-7; 10 bases are a match to TRBD2. V gave up 1 base and J gave up 3 bases; unmatched junction bases: 3. Germline V gene data show CDR1 as LNHDA and CDR2 as SQIVND (reference sequence). This CDR3 is built from 15 residues. The CDR3 loop is CASSIVAGGNYEQYF. The CDR3 DNA sequence: TGTGCCAGTAGTATAGTAGCGGGGGGCAACTACGAGCAGTACTTC.

Here the CDR3 reads CASSHPRGSSPDTQYF. The CDR3 DNA reads TGCGCCAGCAGCCACCCTAGGGGGAGTTCCCCAGATACGCAGTATTTT. The V call is TRBV4-1, the J call TRBJ2-3; TRBD1 is a possible D gene (6 bases). V was cut by 3 bases and J by 4 bases, with 17 bases left in between. The CDR3 totals 16 residues. The germline V gene encodes CDR1 MGHRA and CDR2 YSYEKL.